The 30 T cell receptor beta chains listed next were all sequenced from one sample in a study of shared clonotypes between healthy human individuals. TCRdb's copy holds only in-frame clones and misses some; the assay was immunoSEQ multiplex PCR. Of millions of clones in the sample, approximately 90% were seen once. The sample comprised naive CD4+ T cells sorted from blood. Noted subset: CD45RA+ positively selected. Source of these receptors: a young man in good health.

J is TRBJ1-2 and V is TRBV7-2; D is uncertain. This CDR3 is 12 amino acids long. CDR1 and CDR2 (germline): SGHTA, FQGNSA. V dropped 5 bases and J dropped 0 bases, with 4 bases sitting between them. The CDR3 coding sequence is TGTGCCAGCAGCCCCACTAACTATGGCTACACCTTC. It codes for CASSPTNYGYTF.

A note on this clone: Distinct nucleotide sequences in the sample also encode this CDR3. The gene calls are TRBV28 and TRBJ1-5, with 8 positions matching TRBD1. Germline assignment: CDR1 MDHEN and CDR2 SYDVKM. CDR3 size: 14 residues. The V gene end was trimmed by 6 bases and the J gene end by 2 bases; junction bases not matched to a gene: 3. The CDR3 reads CASSLTGGNQPQHF. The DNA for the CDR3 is TGTGCCAGCAGCTTGACAGGGGGCAATCAGCCCCAGCATTTT.

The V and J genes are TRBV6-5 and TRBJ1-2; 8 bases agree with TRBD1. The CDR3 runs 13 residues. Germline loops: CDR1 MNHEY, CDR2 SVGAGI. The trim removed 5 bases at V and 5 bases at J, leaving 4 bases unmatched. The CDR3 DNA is TGTGCCAGCAGTGAGAACAGGGGGTATGGCTACACCTTC. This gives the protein CASSENRGYGYTF.

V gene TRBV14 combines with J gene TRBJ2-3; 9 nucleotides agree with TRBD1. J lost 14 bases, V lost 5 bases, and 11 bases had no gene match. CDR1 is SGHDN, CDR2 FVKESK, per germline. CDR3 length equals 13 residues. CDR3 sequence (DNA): TGTGCCAGCAGCTTCGGGACAGGGTTTTCACCGTATTTT. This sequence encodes CASSFGTGFSPYF.

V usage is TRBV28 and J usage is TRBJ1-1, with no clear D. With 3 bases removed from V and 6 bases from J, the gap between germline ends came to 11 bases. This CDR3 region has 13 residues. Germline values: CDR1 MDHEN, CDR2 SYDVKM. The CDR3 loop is CASSLPGLAEAFF. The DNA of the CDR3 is TGTGCCAGCAGTTTGCCAGGACTAGCTGAAGCTTTCTTT.

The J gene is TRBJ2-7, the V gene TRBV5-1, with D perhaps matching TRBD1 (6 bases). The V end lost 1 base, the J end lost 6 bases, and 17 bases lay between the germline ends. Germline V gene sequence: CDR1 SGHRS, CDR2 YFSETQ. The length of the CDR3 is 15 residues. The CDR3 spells CASSLYSQGTGEQYF. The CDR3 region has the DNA TGCGCCAGCAGCTTGTATTCCCAGGGGACCGGCGAGCAGTACTTC.

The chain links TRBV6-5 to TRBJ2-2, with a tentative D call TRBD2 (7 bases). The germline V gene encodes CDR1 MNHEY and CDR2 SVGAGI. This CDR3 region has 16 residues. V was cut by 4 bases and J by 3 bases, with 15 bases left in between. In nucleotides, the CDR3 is TGTGCCAGCAGTTCCCTAGGGGGGGCGGACACCGGGGAGCTGTTTTTT. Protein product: CASSSLGGADTGELFF.

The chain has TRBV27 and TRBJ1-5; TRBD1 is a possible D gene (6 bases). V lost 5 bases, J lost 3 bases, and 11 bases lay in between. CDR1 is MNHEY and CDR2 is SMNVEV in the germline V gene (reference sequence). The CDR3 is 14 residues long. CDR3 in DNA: TGTGCCAGCAGTCGGCAGGGGCTCAATCAGCCCCAGCATTTT. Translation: CASSRQGLNQPQHF.

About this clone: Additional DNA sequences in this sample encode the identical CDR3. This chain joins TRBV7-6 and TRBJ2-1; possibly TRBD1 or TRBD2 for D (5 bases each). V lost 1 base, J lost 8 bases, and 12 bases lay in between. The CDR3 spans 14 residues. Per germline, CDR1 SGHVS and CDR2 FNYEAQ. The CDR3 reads CASSLGRGGDEQFF. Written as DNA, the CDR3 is TGTGCCAGCAGCTTAGGTCGTGGGGGAGATGAGCAGTTCTTC.

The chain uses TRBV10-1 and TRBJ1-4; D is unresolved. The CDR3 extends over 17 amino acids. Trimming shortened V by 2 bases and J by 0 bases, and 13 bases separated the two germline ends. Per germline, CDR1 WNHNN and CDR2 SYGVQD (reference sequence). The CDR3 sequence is CASSEGKGPATNEKLFF. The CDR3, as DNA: TGCGCCAGCAGTGAGGGGAAGGGCCCCGCAACTAATGAAAAACTGTTTTTT.

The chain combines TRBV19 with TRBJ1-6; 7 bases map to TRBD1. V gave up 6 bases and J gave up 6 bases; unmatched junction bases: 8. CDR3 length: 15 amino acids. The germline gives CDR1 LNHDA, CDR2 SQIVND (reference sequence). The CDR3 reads CASREPGQSNSPLHF. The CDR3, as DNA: TGTGCCAGTAGAGAACCGGGACAGTCTAATTCACCCCTCCACTTT.

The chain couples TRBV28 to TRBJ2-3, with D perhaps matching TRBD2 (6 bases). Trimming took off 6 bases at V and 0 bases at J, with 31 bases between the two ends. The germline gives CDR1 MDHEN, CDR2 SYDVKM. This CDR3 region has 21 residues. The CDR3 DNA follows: TGTGCCAGCAGCCCGGGAATCTACAATATGGGCGGGGACCCTAGCACAGATACGCAGTATTTT. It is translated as CASSPGIYNMGGDPSTDTQYF.

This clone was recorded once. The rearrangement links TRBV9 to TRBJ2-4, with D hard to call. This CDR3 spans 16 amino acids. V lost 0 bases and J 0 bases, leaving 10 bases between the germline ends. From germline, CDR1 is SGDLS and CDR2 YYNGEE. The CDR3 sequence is CASSVDSNLAKNIQYF. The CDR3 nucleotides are TGTGCCAGCAGCGTAGACAGTAATCTAGCCAAAAACATTCAGTACTTC.

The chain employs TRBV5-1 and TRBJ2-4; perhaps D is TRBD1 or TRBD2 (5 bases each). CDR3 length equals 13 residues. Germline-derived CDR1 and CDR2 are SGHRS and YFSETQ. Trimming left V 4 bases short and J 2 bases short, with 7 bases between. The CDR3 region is CASSEGTKNIQYF. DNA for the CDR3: TGCGCCAGCAGCGAGGGGACCAAAAACATTCAGTACTTC.

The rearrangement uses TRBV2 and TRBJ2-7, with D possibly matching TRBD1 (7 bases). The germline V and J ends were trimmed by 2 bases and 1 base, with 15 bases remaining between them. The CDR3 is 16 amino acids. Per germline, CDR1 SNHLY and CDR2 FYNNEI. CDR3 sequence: CASSESPPGGSYEQYF. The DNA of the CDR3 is TGTGCCAGCAGTGAATCCCCCCCAGGGGGGTCCTACGAGCAGTACTTC.

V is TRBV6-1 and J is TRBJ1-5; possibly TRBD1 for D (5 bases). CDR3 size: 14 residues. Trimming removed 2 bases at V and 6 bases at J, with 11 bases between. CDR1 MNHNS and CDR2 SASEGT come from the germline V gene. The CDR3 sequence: CASSELGGVQPQHF. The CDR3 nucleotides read TGTGCCAGCAGTGAACTGGGGGGGGTTCAGCCCCAGCATTTT.

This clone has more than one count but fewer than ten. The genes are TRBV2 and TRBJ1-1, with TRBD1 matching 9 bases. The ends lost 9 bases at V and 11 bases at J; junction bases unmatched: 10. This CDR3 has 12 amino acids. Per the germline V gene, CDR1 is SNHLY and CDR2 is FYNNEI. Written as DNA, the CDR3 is TGTGCCAGTCGGACAGGGGAGTTGGTCGCTTTCTTT. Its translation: CASRTGELVAFF.

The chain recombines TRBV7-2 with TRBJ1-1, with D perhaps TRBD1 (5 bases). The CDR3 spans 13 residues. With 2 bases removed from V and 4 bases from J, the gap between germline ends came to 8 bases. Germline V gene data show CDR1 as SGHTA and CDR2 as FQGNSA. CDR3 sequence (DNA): TGTGCCAGCAGCTTATCGGGGGTCACTGAAGCTTTCTTT. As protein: CASSLSGVTEAFF.

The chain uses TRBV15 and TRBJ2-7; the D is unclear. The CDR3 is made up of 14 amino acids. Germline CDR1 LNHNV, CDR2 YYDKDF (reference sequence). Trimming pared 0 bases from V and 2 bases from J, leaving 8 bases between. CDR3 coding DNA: TGTGCCACCAGCAGAGATCAGATCGCCTACGAGCAGTACTTC. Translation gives CATSRDQIAYEQYF.

The CDR3 is CASRPSTGWEQYF. The CDR3 DNA follows: TGTGCCAGCAGACCCTCAACAGGGTGGGAGCAGTACTTC. The V call is TRBV6-5, the J call TRBJ2-7, with a tentative D call TRBD1 (6 bases). With 6 bases removed from V and 7 bases from J, the gap between germline ends came to 16 bases. Looked up from germline, CDR1 is MNHEY and CDR2 is SVGAGI. This CDR3 is built from 13 residues.

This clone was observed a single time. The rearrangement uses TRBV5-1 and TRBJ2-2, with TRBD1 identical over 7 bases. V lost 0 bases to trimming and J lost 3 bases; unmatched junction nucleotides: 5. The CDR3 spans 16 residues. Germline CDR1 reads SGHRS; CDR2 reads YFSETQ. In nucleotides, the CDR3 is TGCGCCAGCAGCTTGGAGGGACAGAGATACACCGGGGAGCTGTTTTTT. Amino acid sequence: CASSLEGQRYTGELFF.

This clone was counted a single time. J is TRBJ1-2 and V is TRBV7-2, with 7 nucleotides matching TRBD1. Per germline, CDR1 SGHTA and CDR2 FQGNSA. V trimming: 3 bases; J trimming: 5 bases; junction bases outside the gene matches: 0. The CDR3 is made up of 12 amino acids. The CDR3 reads CASSLGQYGYTF. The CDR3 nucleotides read TGTGCCAGCAGCTTGGGACAGTATGGCTACACCTTC.

The CDR3 DNA is TGTGCCAGCAGCCCGCTGAGGACGGAAGAGACCCAGTACTTC. Translated: CASSPLRTEETQYF. The chain links TRBV21-1 to TRBJ2-5. TRBV21-1 has pseudogene status. The CDR3 contains 14 residues.

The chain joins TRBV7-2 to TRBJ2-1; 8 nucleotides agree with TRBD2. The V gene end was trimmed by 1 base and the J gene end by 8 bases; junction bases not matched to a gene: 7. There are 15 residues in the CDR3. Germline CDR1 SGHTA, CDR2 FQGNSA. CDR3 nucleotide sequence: TGTGCCAGCAGCTTAGGTGCAGCGGGAGTCTATGAGCAGTTCTTC. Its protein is CASSLGAAGVYEQFF. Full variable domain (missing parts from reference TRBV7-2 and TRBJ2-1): GAGVSQSPSNKVTEKGKDVELRCDPISGHTALYWYRQSLGQGLEFLIYFQGNSAPDKSGLPSDRFSAERTGGSVSTLTIQRTQQEDSAVYLCASSLGAAGVYEQFFGPGTRLTVL.

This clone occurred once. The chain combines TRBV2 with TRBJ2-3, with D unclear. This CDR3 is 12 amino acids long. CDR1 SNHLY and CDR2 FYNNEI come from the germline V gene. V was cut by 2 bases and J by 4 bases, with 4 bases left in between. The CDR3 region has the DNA TGTGCCAGCAGTGAAAATGCAGATACGCAGTATTTT. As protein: CASSENADTQYF.

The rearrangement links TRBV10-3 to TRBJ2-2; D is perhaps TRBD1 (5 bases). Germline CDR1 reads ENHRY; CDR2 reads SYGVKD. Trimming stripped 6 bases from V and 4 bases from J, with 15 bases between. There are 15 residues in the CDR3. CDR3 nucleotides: TGTGCCATCAGAATGGGGAAGGGGCCCACCGGGGAGCTGTTTTTT. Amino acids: CAIRMGKGPTGELFF.

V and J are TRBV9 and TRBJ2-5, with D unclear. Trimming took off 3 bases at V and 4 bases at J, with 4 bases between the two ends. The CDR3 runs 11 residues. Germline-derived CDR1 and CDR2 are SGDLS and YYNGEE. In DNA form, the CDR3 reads TGTGCCAGCAGCGATACAGAGACCCAGTACTTC. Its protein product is CASSDTETQYF.

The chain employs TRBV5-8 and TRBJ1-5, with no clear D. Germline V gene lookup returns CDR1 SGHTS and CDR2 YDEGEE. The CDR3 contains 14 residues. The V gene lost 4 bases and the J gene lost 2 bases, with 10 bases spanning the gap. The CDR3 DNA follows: TGTGCCAGCAGCCTACAGCGGGGCAATCAGCCCCAGCATTTT. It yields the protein CASSLQRGNQPQHF.

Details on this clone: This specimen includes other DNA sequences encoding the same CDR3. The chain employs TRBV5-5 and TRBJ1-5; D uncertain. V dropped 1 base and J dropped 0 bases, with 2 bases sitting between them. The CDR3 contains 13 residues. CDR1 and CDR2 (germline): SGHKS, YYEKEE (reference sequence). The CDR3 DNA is TGTGCCAGCAGCTTGAGTAGCAATCAGCCCCAGCATTTT. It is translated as CASSLSSNQPQHF.

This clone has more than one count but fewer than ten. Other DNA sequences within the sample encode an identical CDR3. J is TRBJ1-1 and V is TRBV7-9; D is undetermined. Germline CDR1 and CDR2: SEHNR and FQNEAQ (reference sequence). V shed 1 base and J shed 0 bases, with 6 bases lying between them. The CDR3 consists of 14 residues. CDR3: CASSLDQLNTEAFF. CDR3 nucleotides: TGTGCCAGCAGCTTAGATCAGTTGAACACTGAAGCTTTCTTT.